This T cell receptor beta chain was sequenced for a study of blood T cell repertoires in COVID-19. In the study overall: The United States, Italy and Spain were the sources of the acute and convalescent COVID-19 samples. Nucleic acid was either cDNA or gDNA, and it came from T cells, B-cell-depleted T cells, or PBMCs.

Participant-given clinical history determined each cohort assignment. Original methodology: For nucleated cells, counts were estimated from reference gene primer amplification. The repertoire was sequenced with immunoSEQ multiplex PCR; TCRdb's copy has only in-frame clones and lacks some. V and J calls and clone size are as listed in that table; D and trimming were resolved from the DNA. Of about 200,000 clones in the sample, around 86% are singletons; the top ten hold roughly 5.9%. This clonotype was sampled from a middle-aged man with acute COVID-19. Sequencing was done on a sample of PBMCs or T cells enriched from blood (not recorded which).

CDR3 in DNA: TGTGCCAGCAGTGAAGGGGGTTCGGGGGGGAGTCAGCCCCAGCATTTT. Protein product: CASSEGGSGGSQPQHF. The rearrangement joins TRBV2 to TRBJ1-5; weak D call: TRBD1 (5 bases). The germline V and J ends were trimmed by 1 base and 6 bases, with 16 bases remaining between them. CDR3 length equals 16 residues. CDR1 and CDR2 (germline): SNHLY, FYNNEI.